This TCR beta chain was sequenced in a study of response to subunit inactivated influenza vaccine. General study points: Only a handful of new T cells, the authors suggested, are recruited with each seasonal influenza vaccination.

TCRdb re-called the RT-PCR reads with MiXCR, one entry per CDR3 protein. The sample holds under 550,000 distinct CDR3 sequences, less than 10% seen once. Germline-derived CDR1 and CDR2 are SGDLS and YYNGEE. V lost 0 bases and J 3 bases, leaving 11 bases between the germline ends. This CDR3 is built from 15 residues. This clonotype was picked up many times. Its antigen is unidentified. V and J are TRBV9 and TRBJ2-3, with D tentatively TRBD2 (5 bases). The source material was PBMCs from blood, sampled 23 months after vaccination. This sequence was found in a man between 50 and 69 years old who received an inactivated influenza vaccine. The CDR3: CASSVGGSSTDTQYF. The CDR3 nucleotides are TGTGCCAGCAGCGTAGGCGGGTCAAGTACAGATACGCAGTATTTT.